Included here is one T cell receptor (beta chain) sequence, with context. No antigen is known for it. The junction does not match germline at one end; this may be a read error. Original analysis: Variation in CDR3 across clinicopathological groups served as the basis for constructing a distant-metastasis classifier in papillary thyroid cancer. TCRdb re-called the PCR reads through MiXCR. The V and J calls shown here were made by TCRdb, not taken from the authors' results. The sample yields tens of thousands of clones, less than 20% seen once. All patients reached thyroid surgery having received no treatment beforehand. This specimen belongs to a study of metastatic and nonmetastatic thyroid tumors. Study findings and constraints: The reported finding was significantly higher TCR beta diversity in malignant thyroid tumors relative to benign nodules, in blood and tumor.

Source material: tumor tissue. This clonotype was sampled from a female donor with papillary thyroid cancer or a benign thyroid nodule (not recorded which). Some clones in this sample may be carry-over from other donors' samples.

The CDR3 region is CASGFLLEGLQETKYF. CDR3 DNA: TGTGCTAGTGGTTTCCTACTAGAGGGACTACAAGAGACCAAGTACTTC. The rearrangement uses TRBV12-5 and TRBJ2-5; TRBD2 agrees at 7 bases. Germline CDR1 is LGHNT and CDR2 is FRNRAP. The CDR3 sequence is 16 residues long.